A selection of T cell receptor beta chains follows, all from one sample in a study of persistence of HIV-infected CD4 T cells. Clones were sequenced by immunoSEQ multiplex PCR, and TCRdb holds only the in-frame ones, with some missing. The sample lists 25,000 to 35,000 clones, approximately 80% occurring once. Their target antigens are unknown. The sample consisted of CD4+ T cells sorted from PBMCs after approximately 20-hour stimulation, taken from a patient who received antiretroviral therapy. These receptors were collected from an adult man with HIV who was CMV-seropositive. Each CDR3 is given with its conserved first and last residue. The order of the fields is J gene, V gene, D gene, clone size, CDR3 DNA, CDR3 protein. The D gene is left open where the match is weak. Where a row states a size, it is once, few, many or the class of an expanded clone; other rows omit it.

TRBJ2-7 | TRBV7-2 | TRBD1 | NA | TGTGCCAGCAGCTCGGGACAGAACTACGAGCAGTACTTC | CASSSGQNYEQYF
TRBJ2-3 | TRBV19 | NA | NA | TGTGCCAGTAGAGGTCGCCGGGAGCTAACAGATACGCAGTATTTT | CASRGRRELTDTQYF
TRBJ2-7 | TRBV6-5 | TRBD1 | NA | TGTGCCAGCAGTTACTCCCTCACAGGGGCCTACGAGCAGTACTTC | CASSYSLTGAYEQYF
TRBJ1-6 | TRBV27 | NA | NA | TGTGCCAGTTCACGGCAGGGGCGATCACCCCTCCACTTT | CASSRQGRSPLHF
TRBJ2-6 | TRBV7-9 | NA | NA | TGTGCCAGCAGTCATCCCTTTGGGACCGCAAGCTCTGGGGCCAACGTCCTGACTTTC | CASSHPFGTASSGANVLTF
TRBJ2-3 | TRBV6-2/TRBV6-3 | TRBD2 | NA | TGTGCCAGCAGTTACTTTTCCTTAAGGGGTAGCGGGGAGCAAGATACGCAGTATTTT | CASSYFSLRGSGEQDTQYF
TRBJ1-1 | TRBV28 | NA | NA | TGTGCCAGCAGCGAGGTGAACACTGAAGCTTTCTTT | CASSEVNTEAFF
TRBJ1-1 | TRBV27 | NA | NA | TGTGCCAGCATCGAAAGGACGGCCGGCCAAGCTTTCTTT | CASIERTAGQAFF
TRBJ1-4 | TRBV7-8 | NA | few | TGTGCCAGCAGCAAGGGGTCAGCTAATGAAAAACTGTTTTTT | CASSKGSANEKLFF
TRBJ2-7 | TRBV7-2 | NA | NA | TGTGCCAGCAGCTACAGGGACTACCCATACGAGCAGTACTTC | CASSYRDYPYEQYF
TRBJ1-4 | TRBV6-1 | NA | NA | TGTGCCAGCAGTGAATTTGCAGGGGCTAATGAAAAACTGTTTTTT | CASSEFAGANEKLFF
TRBJ1-1 | TRBV28 | TRBD1 | NA | TGTGCCAGCAACCTGGACAGGGTAACTGAAGCTTTCTTT | CASNLDRVTEAFF